This TCR beta chain was recovered during a study of Graves' ophthalmopathy and Graves' hyperthyroidism. Across the study: Peripheral blood was gathered at the point of initial diagnosis, before any treatment started. Findings of the study overall: Also, most clonotypes expanded in the thyroid above 0.001 frequency appeared in blood.

The CDR3 runs 11 residues. The V and J ends lost 5 bases and 7 bases respectively, with 11 bases between them. CDR1 is GTSNPN and CDR2 is SVGIG in the germline V gene (reference sequence). In the case of this clonotype: Its antigen is currently unknown.

The study amplified TCR beta CDR3 regions using RNA transcripts. RT-PCR with HTBI primers came first, then second-round multiplex PCR. MiXCR, run by TCRdb on the multiplex PCR reads, gives a single entry per CDR3 protein. This sample carries roughly 500,000 distinct CDR3 sequences, under 15% of them seen once, and the ten largest clones take 8% to 10%. As the starting material, roughly 9.7 ml of fresh peripheral blood yielded the PBMCs. The material sequenced was blood. This sequence was found in a young woman with Graves' ophthalmopathy. The chain uses TRBV30 and TRBJ1-2; perhaps TRBD1 as D (6 bases). The CDR3, as DNA: TGTGCCTGGCAAACAGGGCCTGGCTACACCTTC. It is translated as CAWQTGPGYTF.